Each of the 29 T cell receptor beta chains below was sequenced from the same sample in a study of cytomegalovirus exposure and HLA in healthy donors. Clones were sequenced by immunoSEQ multiplex PCR, and TCRdb holds only the in-frame ones, with some missing. This sample has 250,000 or so clones; about 88% occur once, and the top ten carry more than 10%. Material for sequencing was PBMCs. The receptors here all came from a man between 18 and 29 years old in good health and CMV-seropositive.

This clone was recorded a few times. The chain uses TRBV5-6 and TRBJ2-5; possibly TRBD2 for D (5 bases). The germline V gene has CDR1 SGHDT and CDR2 YYEEEE. V was cut by 4 bases and J by 5 bases, with 6 bases left in between. The CDR3 runs 11 residues. The CDR3 spells CASSRRETQYF. Written as DNA, the CDR3 is TGTGCCAGCAGCAGGAGGGAGACCCAGTACTTC.

Here the CDR3 DNA reads TGTGCCAGCAGTGAAGAAGGGGAGCAGTACTTC. It specifies CASSEEGEQYF. The rearrangement links TRBV2 to TRBJ2-7; D unclear. Germline CDR1 SNHLY, CDR2 FYNNEI. V lost 1 base to trimming and J lost 7 bases, with 5 bases between them. The CDR3 has 11 amino acids. The full variable domain, its missing parts supplied by reference TRBV2 and TRBJ2-7, is EPEVTQTPSHQVTQMGQEVILRCVPISNHLYFYWYRQILGQKVEFLVSFYNNEISEKSEIFDDQFSVERPDGSNFTLKIRSTKLEDSAMYFCASSEEGEQYFGPGTRLTVT.

This clone has a handful of counts. The V and J genes are TRBV2 and TRBJ1-2, with D unclear. The CDR3 covers 13 residues. From germline, CDR1 is SNHLY and CDR2 FYNNEI. V lost 6 bases, J lost 8 bases, and 16 bases lay in between. CDR3 DNA sequence: TGTGCCAGCAGGATAGAGGGTACGGAGGGCTACACCTTC. It yields the protein CASRIEGTEGYTF.

This chain joins TRBV5-1 and TRBJ2-7; 10 nucleotides agree with TRBD1. The CDR3 has 14 amino acids. The germline gives CDR1 SGHRS, CDR2 YFSETQ. J was trimmed by 4 bases and V by 7 bases; bases with no gene match: 8. Written as DNA, the CDR3 is TGCGCCAGCTCGGACAGGGGGTTTGGTTACGAGCAGTACTTC. It yields the protein CASSDRGFGYEQYF.

CDR3 protein: CASSIADRVGGYTF. CDR3 DNA: TGTGCCAGTAGTATAGCCGACAGGGTAGGAGGCTACACCTTC. The chain uses TRBV19 and TRBJ1-2; 7 bases line up with TRBD1. Germline V gives CDR1 LNHDA, CDR2 SQIVND (reference sequence). V shed 1 base, J shed 8 bases, and the junction held 7 bases outside the gene matches. This CDR3 comprises 14 residues.

This chain links TRBV5-4 with TRBJ2-1; the match to TRBD2 covers 12 bases. This CDR3 spans 16 amino acids. The trim removed 4 bases at V and 1 base at J, leaving 3 bases unmatched. Looked up from germline, CDR1 is SGHNT and CDR2 is YYREEE (reference sequence). CDR3 sequence (DNA): TGTGCCAGCAGCCCCGGACTAGCGGGGTCCTACAATGAGCAGTTCTTC. Its translation is CASSPGLAGSYNEQFF.

This chain connects TRBV6-5 to TRBJ1-5; D is perhaps TRBD1 (6 bases). The germline V and J ends were trimmed by 6 bases and 6 bases, with 18 bases remaining between them. The CDR3 totals 15 residues. Germline V lookup: CDR1 MNHEY, CDR2 SVGAGI. CDR3 sequence reads: CASSPVWGLGQPQHF. The CDR3, as DNA: TGTGCCAGCAGCCCCGTATGGGGGCTTGGTCAGCCCCAGCATTTT.

The V call is TRBV5-1, the J call TRBJ1-3, with TRBD1 identical over 8 bases. V shed 3 bases and J 0 bases; nucleotides not matched to a gene: 2. CDR1 and CDR2 (germline): SGHRS, YFSETQ. The CDR3 loop spans 15 amino acids. The CDR3 protein is CASSWTGSSGNTIYF. CDR3 nucleotides: TGCGCCAGCAGCTGGACAGGGAGCTCTGGAAACACCATATATTTT.

The genes are TRBV4-1 and TRBJ2-1; 14 bases fit TRBD2. CDR1 is MGHRA, CDR2 YSYEKL, per germline. With 0 bases clipped from V and 7 bases from J, the junction kept 5 bases outside the gene matches. The CDR3 totals 17 residues. The CDR3 DNA reads TGCGCCAGCAGCCAAGATAAAGGGACTAGCGGGAGAAATGAGCAGTTCTTC. Translated, it gives CASSQDKGTSGRNEQFF.

This clone was observed a handful of times. J is TRBJ2-2 and V is TRBV19; D remains unclear. CDR1 is LNHDA, CDR2 SQIVND, per germline (reference sequence). The CDR3 is made up of 13 amino acids. Trimming cost V 3 bases and J 3 bases, with 5 bases left between them. CDR3 DNA: TGTGCCAGTAGTATTAGAGACACCGGGGAGCTGTTTTTT. It translates to CASSIRDTGELFF.

The chain is built from TRBV7-6 and TRBJ2-1; maybe TRBD2 (6 bases). Trimming left V 1 base short and J 6 bases short, with 22 bases between. Germline lookup yields CDR1 SGHVS and CDR2 FNYEAQ. This CDR3 has 18 residues. For the CDR3, the DNA is TGTGCCAGCAGCTTAGTTCCCCCCGGGAGTAGCGCTCCCAATGAGCAGTTCTTC. Its protein product is CASSLVPPGSSAPNEQFF. The full variable domain, completed using reference TRBV7-6 and TRBJ2-1, is GAGVSQSPRYKVTKRGQDVALRCDPISGHVSLYWYRQALGQGPEFLTYFNYEAQQDKSGLPNDRFSAERPEGSISTLTIQRTEQRDSAMYRCASSLVPPGSSAPNEQFFGPGTRLTVL.

The rearrangement joins TRBV5-8 to TRBJ2-5; a weak D match, TRBD2 (5 bases). Germline V gives CDR1 SGHTS, CDR2 YDEGEE. CDR3 length: 15 residues. Trimming removed 2 bases from V and 2 bases from J, with 13 bases in between. This chain's CDR3 is CASSLAEIFQETQYF. The CDR3, as DNA: TGTGCCAGCAGCTTAGCGGAGATCTTTCAAGAGACCCAGTACTTC.

The chain couples TRBV2 to TRBJ1-2; 7 bases are shared with TRBD1. The CDR3 totals 13 residues. CDR1 SNHLY and CDR2 FYNNEI come from the germline V gene. V lost 6 bases and J lost 5; bases outside the gene matches: 6. The CDR3 loop reads CASSRQGFYGYTF. CDR3 in DNA: TGTGCCAGCAGCCGACAGGGTTTTTATGGCTACACCTTC.

This clone appeared once. The rearrangement uses TRBV30 and TRBJ1-3; 7 nucleotides line up with TRBD1. In germline, CDR1 is GTSNPN, CDR2 SVGIG (reference sequence). V lost 5 bases, J lost 0 bases, and 1 base stayed unmatched. The CDR3 has 13 amino acids. CDR3 loop: CAWDRDSGNTIYF. The CDR3 DNA reads TGTGCCTGGGACAGGGACTCTGGAAACACCATATATTTT.

The genes are TRBV5-1 and TRBJ1-5; unclear D gene. Germline CDR1 reads SGHRS; CDR2 reads YFSETQ. The CDR3 is 15 amino acids. Trimming cost V 2 bases and J 2 bases, with 11 bases left between them. CDR3 loop: CASSFDGRGNQPQHF. CDR3 bases: TGCGCCAGCAGCTTTGACGGCCGCGGCAATCAGCCCCAGCATTTT.

The chain employs TRBV7-8 and TRBJ1-1; 7 bases line up with TRBD1. CDR1 is SGHVS and CDR2 is FQNEAQ in the germline V gene. V gave up 4 bases and J gave up 5 bases; unmatched junction bases: 16. The CDR3 length is 17 residues. In DNA form, the CDR3 reads TGTGCCAGCAGCTCACCTACAAGGGTAGGGGGCGGAACTGAAGCTTTCTTT. This codes for CASSSPTRVGGGTEAFF.

V usage is TRBV7-8 and J usage is TRBJ2-5, with D perhaps TRBD1 or TRBD2 (5 bases each). The CDR3 covers 13 residues. Germline V gives CDR1 SGHVS, CDR2 FQNEAQ. V was trimmed by 0 bases and J by 6 bases, leaving 8 bases between them. The CDR3 spells CASSLARGQTQYF. Written as DNA, the CDR3 is TGTGCCAGCAGCTTAGCTAGGGGACAGACCCAGTACTTC.

The chain couples TRBV4-1 to TRBJ2-5; D perhaps matches TRBD2 (5 bases). The V and J ends lost 6 bases and 2 bases respectively, with 16 bases between them. CDR1 and CDR2 from the germline V gene are MGHRA and YSYEKL. The CDR3 contains 15 residues. The CDR3 DNA sequence: TGCGCCAGCAGTCGTTTCCTAGCTCCTCAAGAGACCCAGTACTTC. Translating gives CASSRFLAPQETQYF.

The chain carries TRBV5-4 and TRBJ1-1; 8 positions agree with TRBD1. The CDR3 is made up of 14 amino acids. Germline V CDR1 and CDR2: SGHNT, YYREEE (reference sequence). Trimming removed 3 bases from V and 8 bases from J; junction bases left unmatched: 9. This CDR3 reads CASSSEDRVQEAFF. CDR3 nucleotides: TGTGCCAGCAGCTCGGAGGACAGGGTTCAAGAAGCTTTCTTT.

J is TRBJ2-7 and V is TRBV5-1; a weak D match, TRBD2 (6 bases). The V gene's germline CDR1 is SGHRS and CDR2 YFSETQ. Trimming removed 1 base at V and 5 bases at J, with 13 bases between. The CDR3 consists of 14 residues. CDR3 coding DNA: TGCGCCAGCAGCTTGCTTCCGGGGGACCACGAGCAGTACTTC. Its translation: CASSLLPGDHEQYF.

The chain carries TRBV9 and TRBJ2-4; 11 nucleotides match TRBD1. This CDR3 is built from 16 residues. J lost 8 bases, V lost 0 bases, and 7 bases had no gene match. Per the germline V gene, CDR1 is SGDLS and CDR2 is YYNGEE. The CDR3 loop reads CASSVGGTGGLDIQYF. As DNA, the CDR3 is TGTGCCAGCAGCGTAGGTGGGACAGGGGGTTTGGACATTCAGTACTTC.

The chain recombines TRBV30 with TRBJ1-2; perhaps TRBD1 as D (6 bases). This CDR3 contains 16 residues. Germline CDR1 is GTSNPN and CDR2 is SVGIG (reference sequence). V was cut by 3 bases and J by 3 bases, with 20 bases left in between. CDR3: CAWRGSPLQGYYGYTF. The CDR3 bases are TGTGCCTGGAGGGGAAGCCCGCTACAGGGTTACTATGGCTACACCTTC.

This chain joins TRBV13 and TRBJ2-3, with D perhaps matching TRBD1 (5 bases). CDR1 and CDR2 (germline): PRHDT, FYEKMQ (reference sequence). V lost 5 bases, J lost 2 bases, and 17 bases lay in between. The CDR3 length is 16 residues. The CDR3 loop is CASSKQEKGFTDTQYF. Written as DNA, the CDR3 is TGTGCCAGCAGCAAACAGGAAAAAGGATTCACAGATACGCAGTATTTT. The full variable domain, its missing parts supplied by reference TRBV13 and TRBJ2-3, is AAGVIQSPRHLIKEKRETATLKCYPIPRHDTVYWYQQGPGQDPQFLISFYEKMQSDKGSIPDRFSAQQFSDYHSELNMSSLELGDSALYFCASSKQEKGFTDTQYFGPGTRLTVL.

The J gene is TRBJ2-1, the V gene TRBV5-1; possible D gene TRBD1, 6 bases. CDR1 is SGHRS, CDR2 YFSETQ, per germline. Trimming shortened V by 2 bases and J by 5 bases, and 8 bases separated the two germline ends. This CDR3 is 13 amino acids long. This CDR3 reads CASSFQGNNEQFF. The DNA of the CDR3 is TGCGCCAGCAGCTTTCAGGGGAACAATGAGCAGTTCTTC.

This sequence joins TRBV10-3 and TRBJ2-7; weak D call: TRBD2 (6 bases). V lost 8 bases to trimming and J lost 3 bases, with 17 bases between them. The CDR3 sequence is 14 residues long. In germline, CDR1 is ENHRY, CDR2 SYGVKD. The CDR3 DNA is TGTGCCATCCGCCCAGTTGGAGGGAACTACGAGCAGTACTTC. Its translation is CAIRPVGGNYEQYF.

CDR3 sequence (DNA): TGTGCCAGCAGTTCCGCGGGACAGGGTGGTCACGTCCTGACTTTC. It translates to CASSSAGQGGHVLTF. This sequence joins TRBV28 and TRBJ2-6; TRBD1 matches 9 bases. The CDR3 extends over 15 amino acids. Germline trimming cut 4 bases from V and 11 bases from J; bases unmatched to any gene: 9. CDR1 is MDHEN and CDR2 is SYDVKM in the germline V gene.

The chain employs TRBV7-6 and TRBJ2-2; 10 bases fit TRBD2. This CDR3 contains 18 residues. Germline CDR1 reads SGHVS; CDR2 reads FNYEAQ. The junction had 10 bases not matched to a gene; V was cut back by 1 base and J by 5 bases. The CDR3 spells CASSLVPGTSEYTGELFF. The CDR3 nucleotides read TGTGCCAGCAGCTTAGTTCCGGGGACTAGCGAATATACCGGGGAGCTGTTTTTT.

A single count supports this clone. The chain is built from TRBV7-8 and TRBJ2-1, with TRBD1 identical over 7 bases. After removal of 5 bases from V and 9 bases from J, the junction contained 7 bases not matched to a gene. Germline CDR1 SGHVS, CDR2 FQNEAQ. The CDR3 is 13 amino acids. DNA for the CDR3: TGTGCCAGCAGCCTCCAGGGGGTTAGTGAGCAGTTCTTC. It encodes CASSLQGVSEQFF.

J is TRBJ2-7 and V is TRBV5-1; the match to TRBD2 covers 7 bases. CDR3 length equals 16 residues. In germline, CDR1 is SGHRS, CDR2 YFSETQ. V gave up 4 bases and J gave up 0 bases; unmatched junction bases: 10. The CDR3 DNA follows: TGCGCCAGCAGCCCCGGGGGGACGGCGAGCTCCTACGAGCAGTACTTC. Encoded protein: CASSPGGTASSYEQYF.